One and the same sample provided the 22 T cell receptor beta chains below, sequenced in a study of blood T cell repertoires in COVID-19. Assay used: immunoSEQ multiplex PCR; TCRdb lists only in-frame clones, some missing. The profile shows roughly 200,000 clones, roughly four fifths of them singletons. The sample consisted of peripheral blood. All receptors derive from a man in his forties or fifties who had recovered from COVID-19.

The chain joins TRBV5-4 to TRBJ2-5; weak D call: TRBD1 (6 bases). V lost 2 bases and J 2 bases, leaving 10 bases between the germline ends. Germline V lookup: CDR1 SGHNT, CDR2 YYREEE (reference sequence). The CDR3 has 14 residues. CDR3 in DNA: TGTGCCAGCAGCTTAGGGGGTCCGCAAGAGACCCAGTACTTC. It yields the protein CASSLGGPQETQYF.

This clone came up once. The chain uses TRBV6-6 and TRBJ2-1, with D tentatively TRBD1 (6 bases). Trimming pared 5 bases from V and 4 bases from J, leaving 9 bases between. Germline V CDR1 and CDR2: MNHNY, SVGAGI (reference sequence). The CDR3 is 13 residues long. The CDR3 nucleotides read TGTGCCAGCAGTAAAGGGGGTTACAATGAGCAGTTCTTC. Translated, it gives CASSKGGYNEQFF.

The chain has TRBV10-3 and TRBJ1-4, with a tentative D call TRBD1 (6 bases). V dropped 2 bases and J dropped 8 bases, with 12 bases sitting between them. Germline lookup yields CDR1 ENHRY and CDR2 SYGVKD. The CDR3 covers 14 residues. The DNA for the CDR3 is TGTGCCATCAGTGAGGCAGGGGTTGAGGAAAAACTGTTTTTT. It translates to CAISEAGVEEKLFF.

This clone was detected once. The chain employs TRBV5-4 and TRBJ1-4; TRBD1 aligns across 10 bases. Trimming at V came to 3 bases and at J to 5 bases, leaving 7 bases not matched to a gene. From germline, CDR1 is SGHNT and CDR2 YYREEE (reference sequence). This CDR3 comprises 16 residues. The CDR3 DNA is TGTGCCAGCAGCTCGGGACAGGGGAGGGTCAATGAAAAACTGTTTTTT. It encodes CASSSGQGRVNEKLFF.

The V call is TRBV14, the J call TRBJ1-1; D ambiguous. The CDR3 runs to 20 residues. Germline CDR1 SGHDN, CDR2 FVKESK. Trimming took 2 bases from V and 0 from J, leaving 25 bases between them. The chain's CDR3 is CASSQHTLYGVGHLNTEAFF. The DNA of the CDR3 is TGTGCCAGCAGCCAACACACTTTATACGGGGTGGGCCACTTGAACACTGAAGCTTTCTTT.

Only one count was recorded for this clone. V and J are TRBV5-1 and TRBJ1-1; 11 bases align to TRBD1. The CDR3 is 14 residues long. V trimming: 4 bases; J trimming: 5 bases; junction bases outside the gene matches: 4. The V gene's germline CDR1 is SGHRS and CDR2 YFSETQ. The CDR3: CASSGQGAETEAFF. The CDR3 nucleotides read TGCGCCAGCAGCGGACAGGGGGCTGAGACTGAAGCTTTCTTT. Based on the CDR3 plus reference TRBV5-1 and TRBJ1-1, the full variable domain is KAGVTQTPRYLIKTRGQQVTLSCSPISGHRSVSWYQQTPGQGLQFLFEYFSETQRNKGNFPGRFSGRQFSNSRSEMNVSTLELGDSALYLCASSGQGAETEAFFGQGTRLTVV.

The chain has TRBV9 and TRBJ2-3, with TRBD2 matching 7 bases. The trim removed 7 bases at V and 0 bases at J, leaving 2 bases unmatched. CDR3 length: 13 amino acids. Germline V gene data show CDR1 as SGDLS and CDR2 as YYNGEE. The CDR3 spells CASGLVSTDTQYF. CDR3 bases: TGTGCCAGCGGACTAGTCAGCACAGATACGCAGTATTTT.

The J gene is TRBJ1-6, the V gene TRBV19; D is unclear. The CDR3 runs to 15 residues. Germline CDR1 is LNHDA and CDR2 is SQIVND (reference sequence). V shed 5 bases and J shed 10 bases, with 18 bases lying between them. CDR3 protein: CASSRAVQRGSPLHF. The CDR3 DNA reads as TGTGCCAGTAGTCGAGCGGTGCAAAGAGGCTCACCCCTCCACTTT.

The chain recombines TRBV4-1 with TRBJ2-5; a weak D match, TRBD2 (5 bases). V was cut by 4 bases and J by 7 bases, with 25 bases left in between. This CDR3 has 17 amino acids. Germline V gene sequence: CDR1 MGHRA, CDR2 YSYEKL. CDR3 loop: CASSPMLWTAIVGTQYF. CDR3 sequence (DNA): TGCGCCAGCAGCCCGATGCTGTGGACTGCCATTGTTGGGACCCAGTACTTC.

The CDR3 bases are TGTGCCAGTAGTATTGCCGGGACAGGGTCCTACGAGCAGTACTTC. Translated, it gives CASSIAGTGSYEQYF. The J gene is TRBJ2-7, the V gene TRBV19; 9 bases align to TRBD1. The length of the CDR3 is 15 residues. The V gene's germline CDR1 is LNHDA and CDR2 SQIVND (reference sequence). V gave up 3 bases and J gave up 1 base; unmatched junction bases: 4.

This chain links TRBV7-9 with TRBJ1-4; 8 nucleotides match TRBD1. The V gene end was trimmed by 3 bases and the J gene end by 7 bases; junction bases not matched to a gene: 4. This CDR3 contains 14 residues. The germline CDR1 and CDR2 sequences are SEHNR and FQNEAQ (reference sequence). This CDR3 is CASSLDRASEKLFF. The CDR3 region has the DNA TGTGCCAGCAGCTTGGACAGGGCTAGTGAAAAACTGTTTTTT.

This chain connects TRBV18 to TRBJ2-5; weak D call: TRBD1 (5 bases). Trimming removed 3 bases at V and 0 bases at J, with 8 bases between. Germline-derived CDR1 and CDR2 are KGHSH and LQKENI. The CDR3 spans 14 residues. The CDR3, as DNA: TGTGCCAGCTCACCGGTCAGGGACCAAGAGACCCAGTACTTC. Its protein product is CASSPVRDQETQYF.

V is TRBV5-4 and J is TRBJ2-5; TRBD2 matches 14 bases. Germline loops: CDR1 SGHNT, CDR2 YYREEE (reference sequence). J lost 5 bases, V lost 4 bases, and 10 bases had no gene match. CDR3 length equals 17 residues. The CDR3 DNA sequence: TGTGCCAGCAGCGGGGGGACTAGCGGGAGCCCGATGGAGACCCAGTACTTC. Translated: CASSGGTSGSPMETQYF. The complete variable domain, with remaining parts taken from reference TRBV5-4 and TRBJ2-5, reads ETGVTQSPTHLIKTRGQQVTLRCSSQSGHNTVSWYQQALGQGPQFIFQYYREEENGRGNFPPRFSGLQFPNYSSELNVNALELDDSALYLCASSGGTSGSPMETQYFGPGTRLLVL.

The chain is built from TRBV5-1 and TRBJ2-3, with 8 bases matching TRBD1. The CDR3 contains 15 residues. Germline assignment: CDR1 SGHRS and CDR2 YFSETQ. The junction had 2 bases not matched to a gene; V was cut back by 2 bases and J by 0 bases. This CDR3 is CASSLQGESTDTQYF. As DNA, the CDR3 is TGCGCCAGCAGCTTACAGGGGGAGAGCACAGATACGCAGTATTTT.

V gene TRBV11-2 combines with J gene TRBJ2-1; D call uncertain. The germline V and J ends were trimmed by 3 bases and 10 bases, with 10 bases remaining between them. CDR3 length equals 12 residues. Per germline, CDR1 SGHAT and CDR2 FQNNGV. The CDR3 is CASSFFEREQFF. CDR3 DNA sequence: TGTGCCAGCAGCTTTTTTGAACGGGAGCAGTTCTTC.

The V call is TRBV6-6, the J call TRBJ1-2; D perhaps matches TRBD1 (6 bases). V lost 4 bases and J lost 5, with 14 bases in between. CDR3 length: 14 amino acids. In germline, CDR1 is MNHNY, CDR2 SVGAGI (reference sequence). The CDR3 protein is CASSSRDNQYGYTF. Here the CDR3 DNA reads TGTGCCAGCAGTTCACGGGACAATCAGTATGGCTACACCTTC.

The chain couples TRBV7-9 to TRBJ2-7, with D possibly matching TRBD1 (6 bases). The CDR3 totals 11 residues. Per germline, CDR1 SEHNR and CDR2 FQNEAQ (reference sequence). With 6 bases removed from V and 4 bases from J, the gap between germline ends came to 7 bases. CDR3: CASSRGYEQYF. CDR3 DNA sequence: TGTGCCAGCAGTAGGGGGTACGAGCAGTACTTC.

V gene TRBV19 combines with J gene TRBJ2-2, with D hard to call. Germline V gives CDR1 LNHDA, CDR2 SQIVND (reference sequence). The CDR3 is made up of 15 amino acids. V lost 5 bases and J 3 bases, leaving 13 bases between the germline ends. CDR3 in DNA: TGTGCCAGTAGTTTTAGTCCCCGCGACACCGGGGAGCTGTTTTTT. This sequence encodes CASSFSPRDTGELFF.

This chain links TRBV19 with TRBJ1-2, with 8 nucleotides matching TRBD1. Per the germline V gene, CDR1 is LNHDA and CDR2 is SQIVND (reference sequence). This CDR3 is 11 amino acids long. Losses at the gene ends were 7 bases for V and 6 bases for J; bases not matched to a gene: 1. This chain's CDR3 is CASKTGDGYTF. As DNA, the CDR3 is TGTGCCAGTAAGACAGGGGATGGCTACACCTTC.

The CDR3 sequence is CASSEMGQGNSGANVLTF. The CDR3 DNA reads as TGTGCCAGCAGTGAAATGGGACAGGGAAACTCTGGGGCCAACGTCCTGACTTTC. V usage is TRBV25-1 and J usage is TRBJ2-6; 9 positions agree with TRBD1. Per the germline V gene, CDR1 is MGHDK and CDR2 is SYGVNS. The CDR3 is made up of 18 amino acids. V lost 2 bases and J lost 0; bases outside the gene matches: 5.

The chain is built from TRBV6-5 and TRBJ2-4, with D tentatively TRBD2 (5 bases). Germline loops: CDR1 MNHEY, CDR2 SVGAGI. The V end lost 8 bases, the J end lost 11 bases, and 13 bases lay between the germline ends. The CDR3 sequence is 11 residues long. CDR3 DNA sequence: TGTGCCAGCGGGGAGAGGGCGGTTCAGTACTTC. It yields the protein CASGERAVQYF.

This clone was seen a handful of times. The genes are TRBV20-1 and TRBJ2-7, with D possibly matching TRBD2 (5 bases). The CDR3 is made up of 10 amino acids. The germline V and J ends were trimmed by 7 bases and 4 bases, with 8 bases remaining between them. Germline V gene sequence: CDR1 DFQATT, CDR2 SNEGSKA (reference sequence). The CDR3, as DNA: TGCAGTGTCTCGGGGTACGAGCAGTACTTC. Amino acid sequence: CSVSGYEQYF.